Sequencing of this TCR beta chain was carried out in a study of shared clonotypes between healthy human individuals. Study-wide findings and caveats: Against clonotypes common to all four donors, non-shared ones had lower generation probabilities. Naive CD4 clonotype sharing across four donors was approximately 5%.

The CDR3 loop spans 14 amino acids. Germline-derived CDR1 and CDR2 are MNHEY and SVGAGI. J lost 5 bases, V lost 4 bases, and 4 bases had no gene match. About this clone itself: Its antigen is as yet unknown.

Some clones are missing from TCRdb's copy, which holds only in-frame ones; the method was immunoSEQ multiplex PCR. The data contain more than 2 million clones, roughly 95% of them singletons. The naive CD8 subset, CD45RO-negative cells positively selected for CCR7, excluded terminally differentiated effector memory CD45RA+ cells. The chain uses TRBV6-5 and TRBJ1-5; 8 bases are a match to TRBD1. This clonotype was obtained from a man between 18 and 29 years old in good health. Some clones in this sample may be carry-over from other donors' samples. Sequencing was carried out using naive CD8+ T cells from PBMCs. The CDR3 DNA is TGTGCCAGCAGTTCGCAGGGGGCGGATCAGCCCCAGCATTTT. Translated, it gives CASSSQGADQPQHF.